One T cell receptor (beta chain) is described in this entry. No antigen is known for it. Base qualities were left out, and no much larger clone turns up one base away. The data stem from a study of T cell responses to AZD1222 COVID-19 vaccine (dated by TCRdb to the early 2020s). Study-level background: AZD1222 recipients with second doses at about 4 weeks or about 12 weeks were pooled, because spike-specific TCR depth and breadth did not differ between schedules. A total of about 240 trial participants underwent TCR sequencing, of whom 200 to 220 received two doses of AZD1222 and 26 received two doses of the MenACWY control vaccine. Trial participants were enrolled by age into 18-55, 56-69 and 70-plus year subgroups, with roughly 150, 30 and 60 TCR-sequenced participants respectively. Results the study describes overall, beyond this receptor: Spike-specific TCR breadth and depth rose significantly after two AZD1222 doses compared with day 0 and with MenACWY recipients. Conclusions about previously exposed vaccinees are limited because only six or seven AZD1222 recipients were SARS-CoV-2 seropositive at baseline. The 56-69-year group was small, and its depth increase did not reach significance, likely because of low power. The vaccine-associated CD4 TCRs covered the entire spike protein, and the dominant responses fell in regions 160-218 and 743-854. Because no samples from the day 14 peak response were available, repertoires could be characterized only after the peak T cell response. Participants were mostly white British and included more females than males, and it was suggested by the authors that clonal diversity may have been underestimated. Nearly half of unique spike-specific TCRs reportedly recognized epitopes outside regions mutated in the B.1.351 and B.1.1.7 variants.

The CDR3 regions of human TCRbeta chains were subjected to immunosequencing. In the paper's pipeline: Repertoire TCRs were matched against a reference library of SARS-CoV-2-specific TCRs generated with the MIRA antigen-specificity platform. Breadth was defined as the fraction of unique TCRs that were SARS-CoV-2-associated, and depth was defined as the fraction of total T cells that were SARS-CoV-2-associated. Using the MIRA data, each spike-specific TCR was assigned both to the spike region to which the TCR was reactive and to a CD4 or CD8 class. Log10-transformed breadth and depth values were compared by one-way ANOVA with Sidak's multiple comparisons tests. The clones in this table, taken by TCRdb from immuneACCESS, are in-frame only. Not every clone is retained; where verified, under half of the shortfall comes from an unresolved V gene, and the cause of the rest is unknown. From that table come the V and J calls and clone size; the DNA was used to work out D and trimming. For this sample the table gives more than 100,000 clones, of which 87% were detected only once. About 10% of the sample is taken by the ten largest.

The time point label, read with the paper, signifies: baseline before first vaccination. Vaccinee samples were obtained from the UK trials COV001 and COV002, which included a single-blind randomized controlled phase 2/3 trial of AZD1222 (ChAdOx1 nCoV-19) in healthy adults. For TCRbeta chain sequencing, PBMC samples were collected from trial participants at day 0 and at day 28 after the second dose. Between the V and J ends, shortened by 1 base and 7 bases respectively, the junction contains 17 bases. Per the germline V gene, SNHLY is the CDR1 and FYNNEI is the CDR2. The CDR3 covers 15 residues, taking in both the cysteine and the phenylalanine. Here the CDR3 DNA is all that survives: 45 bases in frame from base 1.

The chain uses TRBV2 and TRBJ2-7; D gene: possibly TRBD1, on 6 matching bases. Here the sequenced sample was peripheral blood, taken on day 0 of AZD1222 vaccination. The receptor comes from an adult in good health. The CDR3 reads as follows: CASSEEAGARGEQYF. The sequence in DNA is TGTGCCAGCAGTGAAGAAGCAGGGGCACGCGGGGAGCAGTACTTC.